These 10 T cell receptor beta chains came from one sample sequenced in a study of regulatory T cells in long-lasting Graves disease. As for time point: newly diagnosed GD, antithyroid drugs for less than 3 months. The TCR library was prepared using RNA isolated from PBMCs. Libraries of TCR beta came from iRepertoire HTBI primers plus Arm-PCR of CDR3 regions. TCRdb reprocessed the multiplex PCR reads with MiXCR, giving one entry per CDR3 protein. This table holds about 530,000 distinct CDR3 sequences, around 15% found once. This same sample was also part of a study on T cells in Graves' hyperthyroidism and ophthalmopathy.

The sequencing here drew on peripheral blood mononuclear cells (PBMCs), taken at new diagnosis, from a patient treated with antithyroid drugs. These receptors originate from a woman between 40 and 65 years old with Graves disease.

A word on this clonotype: A much larger clonotype is one base distant, so this may be a read error. CDR3 DNA sequence: TGTGCCAGCAGTTTAAGTTTCTGGACTCTAGCGGGGGCCTACGAGCAGTGCTTC. Its translation is CASSLSFWTLAGAYEQCF. This chain connects TRBV12-3 or TRBV12-4 to TRBJ2-7; 10 bases fit TRBD2. This CDR3 contains 18 residues.

The chain recombines TRBV19 with TRBJ1-2; 8 bases line up with TRBD1. The CDR3 runs to 15 residues. Germline loops: CDR1 LNHDA, CDR2 SQIVND (reference sequence). The V and J ends lost 2 bases and 5 bases, in that order; junction bases with no gene match: 7. The CDR3 DNA reads TGTGCCAGTAGTATAACTGGGACAGGCCTTTATGGCTACACCTTC. Translation gives CASSITGTGLYGYTF.

V usage is TRBV4-2 and J usage is TRBJ1-6; TRBD1 matches 7 bases. Unmatched junction bases numbered 8, after V lost 1 base and J lost 8 bases. Per the germline V gene, CDR1 is LGHNA and CDR2 is YNFKEQ. CDR3 length: 16 amino acids. In DNA form, the CDR3 reads TGTGCCAGCAGCCAAGTGACCGGGACAGAGGATTCACCCCTCCACTTT. Its translation: CASSQVTGTEDSPLHF.

This clonotype was observed at least ten times. V and J are TRBV2 and TRBJ2-5, with D possibly being TRBD2 (6 bases). The CDR3 is 13 residues long. The V end lost 9 bases, the J end lost 5 bases, and 16 bases lay between the germline ends. Germline V lookup: CDR1 SNHLY, CDR2 FYNNEI. Here the CDR3 DNA reads TGTGCCAGTACCTCCGGGAGAGTGGAGACCCAGTACTTC. Translated, it gives CASTSGRVETQYF.

The table lists this clonotype with many counts. The CDR3 sequence is CASIGSGHYGYTF. For the CDR3, the DNA is TGTGCCAGTATTGGTTCTGGGCACTATGGCTACACCTTC. This chain connects TRBV28 to TRBJ1-2, with D unclear. The CDR3 consists of 13 residues. Trimming left V 9 bases short and J 3 bases short, with 14 bases between. In germline, CDR1 is MDHEN, CDR2 SYDVKM.

This clonotype was recorded many times. The chain uses TRBV12-3 or TRBV12-4 and TRBJ1-1, with no clear D. V shed 7 bases and J shed 7 bases, with 10 bases lying between them. This CDR3 is 11 amino acids long. The CDR3 region is CASTLGYEAFF. The CDR3 nucleotides are TGTGCCAGCACCCTAGGGTATGAAGCTTTCTTT.

J is TRBJ2-3 and V is TRBV12-3 or TRBV12-4; D is unresolved. Trimming took 5 bases from V and 6 from J, leaving 6 bases between them. This CDR3 comprises 11 residues. The CDR3 loop is CASSAPDTQYF. Written as DNA, the CDR3 is TGTGCCAGCAGTGCCCCCGATACGCAGTATTTT.

This clonotype appeared a few times. The rearrangement links TRBV4-1 to TRBJ1-4; TRBD1 might be the D (6 bases). Germline CDR1 is MGHRA and CDR2 is YSYEKL. CDR3 length: 16 residues. V lost 4 bases to trimming and J lost 8 bases, with 20 bases between them. The CDR3 reads CASSRSRGGVREKLFF. The DNA of the CDR3 is TGCGCCAGCAGCCGGAGCAGGGGAGGCGTGCGGGAAAAACTGTTTTTT.

As concerns this clonotype: A single base is all that separates this from a far larger clone, so a read error is likely. The chain joins TRBV6-2 or TRBV6-3 to TRBJ1-3; tentative D call: TRBD1 (6 bases). Germline CDR1 is MNHEY and CDR2 is SVGEGT. The CDR3 extends over 16 amino acids. The CDR3 here is CASSYGGPASGNTTYF. The CDR3 nucleotides are TGTGCCAGCAGTTACGGGGGGCCGGCATCTGGAAACACCACATATTTT.

The chain has TRBV4-1 and TRBJ1-4; D gene uncertain. The CDR3 has 15 amino acids. The germline V and J ends were trimmed by 5 bases and 7 bases, with 17 bases remaining between them. Per germline, CDR1 MGHRA and CDR2 YSYEKL. CDR3 coding DNA: TGCGCCAGCAGCGGGCCGGGATTAAGAGGTGAAAAACTGTTTTTT. This encodes CASSGPGLRGEKLFF.